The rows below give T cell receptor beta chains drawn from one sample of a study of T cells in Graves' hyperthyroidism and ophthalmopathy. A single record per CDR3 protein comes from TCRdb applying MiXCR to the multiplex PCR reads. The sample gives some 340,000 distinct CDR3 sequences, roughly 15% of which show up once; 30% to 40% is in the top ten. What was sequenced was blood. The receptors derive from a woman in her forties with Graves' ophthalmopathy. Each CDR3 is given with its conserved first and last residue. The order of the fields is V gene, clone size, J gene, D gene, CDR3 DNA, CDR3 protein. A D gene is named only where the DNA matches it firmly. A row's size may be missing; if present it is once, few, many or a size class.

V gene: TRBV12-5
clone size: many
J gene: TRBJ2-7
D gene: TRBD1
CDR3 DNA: TGTGCTAGTGGTCCCTCGGGACAGGCCTACGAGCAGTACTTC
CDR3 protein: CASGPSGQAYEQYF

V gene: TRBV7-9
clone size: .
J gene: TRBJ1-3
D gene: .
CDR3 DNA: TGTGCCAGCAGCGGGGGTCTTGGAAACACCATATATTTT
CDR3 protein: CASSGGLGNTIYF

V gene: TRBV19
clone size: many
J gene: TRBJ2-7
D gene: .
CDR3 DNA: TGTGCCAGTATGCAACGGACAGCAAGCTCCTACGAGCAGTACTTC
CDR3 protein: CASMQRTASSYEQYF

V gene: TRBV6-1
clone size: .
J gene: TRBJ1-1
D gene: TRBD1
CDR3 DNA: TGTGCCAGCAGAGGACAGGGCGGGCTATTTTTTAACACTGAAGCTTTCTTT
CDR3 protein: CASRGQGGLFFNTEAFF

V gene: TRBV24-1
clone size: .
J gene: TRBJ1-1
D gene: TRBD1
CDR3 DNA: TGTGCCACCAGAGATGGGGGGCAGGGGGGCGAGGACACTGAAGCTTTCTTT
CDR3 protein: CATRDGGQGGEDTEAFF

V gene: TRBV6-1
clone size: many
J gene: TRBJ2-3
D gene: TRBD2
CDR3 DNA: TGTGCCAGCAGCCCGGGACAGACTAGCGGGTGGGGGTGGTTCACAGATACGCAGTATTTT
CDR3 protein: CASSPGQTSGWGWFTDTQYF

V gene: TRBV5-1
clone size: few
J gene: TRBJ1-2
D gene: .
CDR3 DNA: TGCGCCAGCAGCTTGGTTTTAGGAGGACGCGGCGGAACAGACTATGGCTACACCTTC
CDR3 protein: CASSLVLGGRGGTDYGYTF

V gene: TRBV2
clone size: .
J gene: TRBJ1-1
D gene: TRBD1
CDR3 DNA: TGTGCCAGCAGGGGGACAGGGGGGTCCGTAGCTTTCTTT
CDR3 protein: CASRGTGGSVAFF

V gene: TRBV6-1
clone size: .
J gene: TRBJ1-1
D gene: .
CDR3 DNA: TGTGCCAGCAGGGATGGCACTGAAGCTTTCTTT
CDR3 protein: CASRDGTEAFF

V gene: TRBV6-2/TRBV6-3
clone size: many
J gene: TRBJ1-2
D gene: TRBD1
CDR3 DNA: TGTGCCAGCAGCCTCGACAGGGCCCGAGGCCCGTATGGCTACACCTTC
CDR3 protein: CASSLDRARGPYGYTF

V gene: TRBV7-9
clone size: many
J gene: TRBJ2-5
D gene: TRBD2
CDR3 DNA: TGTGCCAGCAGCCTCCCTTGGACTAGTGCAGAGACCCAGTACTTC
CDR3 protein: CASSLPWTSAETQYF

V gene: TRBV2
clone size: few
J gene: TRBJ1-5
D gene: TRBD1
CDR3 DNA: TGTGCCAGCAGTGAAGGGACAGGGGGTTATCAGCCCCAGCATTTT
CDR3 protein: CASSEGTGGYQPQHF

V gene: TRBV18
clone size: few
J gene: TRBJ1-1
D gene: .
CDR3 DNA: TGTGCCAGCTCACCACCGAGGCAGCTGAGGACTGAAGCTTTCTTT
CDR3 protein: CASSPPRQLRTEAFF

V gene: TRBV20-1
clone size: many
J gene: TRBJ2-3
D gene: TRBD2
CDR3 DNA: TGCAGTGCTGCCCAGGTCGAGCGGGAGACAGATACGCAGTATTTT
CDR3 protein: CSAAQVERETDTQYF

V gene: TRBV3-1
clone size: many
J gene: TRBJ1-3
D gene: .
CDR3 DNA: TGTGCCAGCAGCCAAGGGGGGGAAGTAGCTGGAAACACCATATATTTT
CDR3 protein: CASSQGGEVAGNTIYF

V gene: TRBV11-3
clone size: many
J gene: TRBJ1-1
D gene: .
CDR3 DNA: TGTGCCAGCAGCAATACCCAGAACACTGAAGCTTTCTTT
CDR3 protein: CASSNTQNTEAFF

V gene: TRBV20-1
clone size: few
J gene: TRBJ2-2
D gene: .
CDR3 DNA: TGCAGTGCCGGAACTTTCGGGACGAACACCGGGGAGCTGTTTTTT
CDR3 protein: CSAGTFGTNTGELFF

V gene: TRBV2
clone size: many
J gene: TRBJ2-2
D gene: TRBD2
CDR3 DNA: TGTGCCAGCAGTAACCTAGCGGGAGCCACCGGGGAGCTGTTTTTT
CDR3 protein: CASSNLAGATGELFF

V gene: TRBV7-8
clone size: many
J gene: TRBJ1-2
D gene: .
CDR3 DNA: TGTGCCAGCAGCCCCGCACGGGCGCGTGGCTACACCTTC
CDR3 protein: CASSPARARGYTF

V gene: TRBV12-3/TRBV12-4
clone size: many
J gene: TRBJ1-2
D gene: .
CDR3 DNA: TGTGCCAGCAGTTTTGAAAGGGAAAGCACCTTC
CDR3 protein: CASSFERESTF

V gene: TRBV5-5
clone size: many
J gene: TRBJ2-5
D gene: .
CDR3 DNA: TGTGCCAGCAGCTTTTCGCGAGGGGCCCAGCCGCTAGAGACCCAGTACTTC
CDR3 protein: CASSFSRGAQPLETQYF

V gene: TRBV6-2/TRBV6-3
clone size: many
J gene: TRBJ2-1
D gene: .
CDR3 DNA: TGTGCCAGCAGTCCCGCAGGGAGGAATGAGCAGTTCTTC
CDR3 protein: CASSPAGRNEQFF

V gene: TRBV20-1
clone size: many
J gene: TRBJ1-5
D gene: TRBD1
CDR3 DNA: TGCAGTGCTCCATCGGGACAGGTCGAGCAGCCCCAGCATTTT
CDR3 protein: CSAPSGQVEQPQHF

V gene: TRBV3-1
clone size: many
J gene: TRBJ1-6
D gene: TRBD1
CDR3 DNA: TGTGCCAGCAGCCGGACAGGCGACAGCAATTCACCCCTCCACTTT
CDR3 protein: CASSRTGDSNSPLHF

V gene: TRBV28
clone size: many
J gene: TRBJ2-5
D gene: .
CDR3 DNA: TGTGCCAGCAGTTTAAGCACCGAAGAGACCCAGTACTTC
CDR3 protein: CASSLSTEETQYF

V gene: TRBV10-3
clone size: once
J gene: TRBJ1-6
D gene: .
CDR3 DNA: TGTCCCATTAGTGATGTCGGGAGCTCCTATAATTCACCCCTCCACTTT
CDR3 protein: CPISDVGSSYNSPLHF

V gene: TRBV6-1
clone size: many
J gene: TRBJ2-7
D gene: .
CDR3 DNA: TGTGCCAGCAGACCGGGAGCGCTTAGTGGGGAGCAGTACTTC
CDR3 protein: CASRPGALSGEQYF

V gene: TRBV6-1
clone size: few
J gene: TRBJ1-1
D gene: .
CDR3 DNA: TGTGCCAGCAGTGAGGGGTACAGGAACACTGAAGCTTTCTTT
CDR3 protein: CASSEGYRNTEAFF

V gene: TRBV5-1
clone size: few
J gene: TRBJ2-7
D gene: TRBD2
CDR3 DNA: TGCGCCAGCAGCTTGGCCATTGGGGGGGGCTACGAGCAGTACTTC
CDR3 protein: CASSLAIGGGYEQYF

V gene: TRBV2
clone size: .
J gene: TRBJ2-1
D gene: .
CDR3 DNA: TGTGCCAGCAGTGAGTCCATGGGGGGCCTAAGTGAGCAGTTCTTC
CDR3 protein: CASSESMGGLSEQFF

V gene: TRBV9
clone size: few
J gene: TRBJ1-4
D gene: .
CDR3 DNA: TGTGCCAGCAGCGCCTATCAAGAAGGAAAACTGTTTTTT
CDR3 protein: CASSAYQEGKLFF

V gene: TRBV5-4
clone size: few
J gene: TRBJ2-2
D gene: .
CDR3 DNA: TGTGCCAGCAGGGATGGAGGGGAGCTGTTTTTT
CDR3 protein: CASRDGGELFF

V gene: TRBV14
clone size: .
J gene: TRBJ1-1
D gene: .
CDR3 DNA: TGTGCCAGCAATGTCTTACAGGCTGGGGTCACTGAAGCTTTCTTT
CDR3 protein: CASNVLQAGVTEAFF

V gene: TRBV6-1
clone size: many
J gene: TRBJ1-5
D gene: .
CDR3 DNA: TGTGCCAGCAAGGGAGTTGGCAATCAGCCCCAGCATTTT
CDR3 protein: CASKGVGNQPQHF

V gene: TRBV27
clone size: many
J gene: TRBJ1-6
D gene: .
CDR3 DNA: TGTGCCAGCAGGACCACGGAAGGGGCGGGTGAAGGGTCACCCCTCCACTTT
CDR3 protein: CASRTTEGAGEGSPLHF

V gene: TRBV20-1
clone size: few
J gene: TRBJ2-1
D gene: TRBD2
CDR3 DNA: TGCAGTGCTAGAGATCCAAGAGGACTAGCGGCAAATGAGCAGTTCTTC
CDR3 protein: CSARDPRGLAANEQFF

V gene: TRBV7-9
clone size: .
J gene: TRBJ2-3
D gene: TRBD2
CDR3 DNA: TGTGCCAGCAGCCCTCAAATAGCGGGGGGTTTAGATACGCAGTATTTT
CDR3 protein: CASSPQIAGGLDTQYF

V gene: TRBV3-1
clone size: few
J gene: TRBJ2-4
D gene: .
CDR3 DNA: TGTGCCAGCAGCCAAGGTGGGGGGAGATTGACAAACATTCAGTACTTC
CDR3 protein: CASSQGGGRLTNIQYF

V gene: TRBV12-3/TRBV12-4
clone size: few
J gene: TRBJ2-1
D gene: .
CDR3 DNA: TGTGCCAGCAACTTGAGGACCGGGTTCTACAATGAGCAGTTCTTC
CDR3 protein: CASNLRTGFYNEQFF

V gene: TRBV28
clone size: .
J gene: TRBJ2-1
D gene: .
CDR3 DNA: TGTGCCAGCAGTTTAGGGGGGGCTGGGGCAGGGGCTATAAATGAGCAGTTCTTC
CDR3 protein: CASSLGGAGAGAINEQFF